The 9 T cell receptor beta chains presented below share a single source sample, sequenced in a study of blood T cells in healthy people across ages. The use of a sample-barcoded 5' primer and a J-beta primer mix characterized a second PCR of roughly 7 to 11 cycles. TCRdb analysed the 5' RACE reads with MiXCR anew, one entry per CDR3 protein. The profile shows about 720,000 distinct CDR3 sequences, 22% of them singletons. Sequencing was done on a sample of blood. The receptors here all came from a man between 65 and 85 years old in good health.

V usage is TRBV7-9 and J usage is TRBJ2-6; tentative D call: TRBD2 (5 bases). V gave up 1 base and J gave up 9 bases, with 7 bases separating them. CDR1 and CDR2 from the germline V gene are SEHNR and FQNEAQ (reference sequence). CDR3 length: 13 residues. CDR3 in amino acids: CASSLGTGNVLTF. CDR3 bases: TGTGCCAGCAGCTTAGGGACTGGCAACGTCCTGACTTTC.

The table lists this clonotype with a few counts. The junction departs from the called germline gene at one end, perhaps through a read error. The CDR3 DNA reads as TGTGCCAGCAGCCTAGCAGGACCTTCACCCCTCCACTTT. It specifies CASSLAGPSPLHF. The chain employs TRBV7-8 and TRBJ1-6; D gene ambiguous. The germline V gene has CDR1 SGHVS and CDR2 FQNEAQ. The CDR3 contains 13 residues.

V usage is TRBV4-1 and J usage is TRBJ1-1; TRBD1 is a possible D gene (6 bases). The V end was cut by 0 bases, the J end by 4 bases, with 9 bases between. This CDR3 contains 14 residues. Germline CDR1 reads MGHRA; CDR2 reads YSYEKL. The CDR3: CASSQEIGGTEAFF. For the CDR3, the DNA is TGCGCCAGCAGCCAAGAGATAGGGGGCACTGAAGCTTTCTTT.

This clonotype has a handful of counts. V is TRBV28 and J is TRBJ1-1, with D unresolved. Germline CDR1 reads MDHEN; CDR2 reads SYDVKM. The CDR3 length is 13 residues. The germline V and J ends were trimmed by 7 bases and 5 bases, with 14 bases remaining between them. CDR3 region: CASTGRRATEAFF. CDR3 in DNA: TGTGCCAGCACCGGGAGGAGGGCGACTGAAGCTTTCTTT.

This chain links TRBV20-1 with TRBJ2-3, with a possible D match to TRBD1 (7 bases). The CDR3 contains 12 residues. Between the trimmed V and J ends, which lost 7 bases and 5 bases, there was a span of 13 bases. Germline CDR1 reads DFQATT; CDR2 reads SNEGSKA (reference sequence). The CDR3 reads CSGRQGGDTQYF. In DNA, the CDR3 is TGCAGTGGAAGACAGGGAGGAGATACGCAGTATTTT.

This clonotype was detected many times. At one of its ends the junction is not consistent with the germline gene, which may arise from a read error. The chain recombines TRBV29-1 with TRBJ1-5; 7 bases are shared with TRBD1. The germline V gene encodes CDR1 SQVTM and CDR2 ANQGSEA. This CDR3 is 13 amino acids long. CDR3 DNA: TGCAGTGTTGGCCAGGGGGGCAATCAGCCCCAGCATTTT. Translated, it gives CSVGQGGNQPQHF.

J is TRBJ2-5 and V is TRBV4-3; tentative D call: TRBD2 (6 bases). The V gene's germline CDR1 is LGHNA and CDR2 YSLEER. The CDR3 runs to 14 residues. V gave up 1 base and J gave up 5 bases, with 11 bases separating them. The DNA for the CDR3 is TGCGCCAGCAGCCAAGGGAGGGCCGGGGAGACCCAGTACTTC. Its translation is CASSQGRAGETQYF.

This clonotype was counted ten times or more. Here the CDR3 DNA reads TGTGCCACCCCCTCGGGGTTATCCTCTGGAAACACCATATATTTT. This sequence encodes CATPSGLSSGNTIYF. V and J are TRBV12-3 or TRBV12-4 and TRBJ1-3, with unresolved D. This CDR3 has 15 residues. V lost 10 bases and J lost 0, with 16 bases in between.

The chain is built from TRBV19 and TRBJ1-2, with D hard to call. Between the trimmed V and J ends, which lost 2 bases and 4 bases, there was a span of 11 bases. Germline V gene lookup returns CDR1 LNHDA and CDR2 SQIVND (reference sequence). This CDR3 has 14 amino acids. The CDR3 sequence: CASSISDGFYGYTF. For the CDR3, the DNA is TGTGCCAGTAGTATATCAGACGGCTTCTATGGCTACACCTTC.